The clone carrying this T cell receptor beta chain has just one count. The antigen remains unidentified. The germline CDR1 and CDR2 sequences are MNHEY and SVGAGI. The V end was cut by 8 bases, the J end by 6 bases, with 22 bases between. The CDR3 is 16 amino acids. The sample belongs to a study of blood T cells in healthy people across ages. The second PCR ran roughly 7 to 12 cycles with a sample-barcoded 5' primer and J-beta primers. CDR3-containing paired-end reads numbering at least 3 million came from each sample. TCRdb re-called the 5' RACE reads with MiXCR, one entry per CDR3 protein. Here the sample spans 600,000 to 1,000,000 distinct CDR3 sequences, more than 45% being singletons. Study-level findings and limits: A strong correlation was found between TCR beta diversity and the percentage of naive T cells.

J is TRBJ2-2 and V is TRBV6-5; D might be TRBD2 (6 bases). The sequenced sample consisted of blood. The receptor's source is a man aged 25-45 years in good health. The CDR3 sequence: CASCSSGAFLAGELFF. As DNA, the CDR3 is TGTGCCAGCTGCTCGTCGGGAGCATTCTTGGCCGGGGAGCTGTTTTTT.